These 13 T cell receptor beta chains share one sample of origin, sequenced in a study of CD8+ T cells in alopecia areata. cDNA serving as the sequencing template came from extracted, reverse transcribed RNA. Assay used: immunoSEQ multiplex PCR; TCRdb lists only in-frame clones, some missing. The data show about 180,000 clones, with approximately 62% seen just once and around 1.6% held by the top ten. The sample in question was CD4+ T cells sorted from blood, obtained at week 0. All receptors come from a human donor with alopecia areata.

The CDR3 loop reads CASRIQGQETQYF. DNA for the CDR3: TGCGCCAGCAGAATACAGGGGCAAGAGACCCAGTACTTC. The chain recombines TRBV5-1 with TRBJ2-5, with 7 nucleotides matching TRBD1. J gave up 2 bases and V 5 bases, and 3 bases lay outside the gene matches. This CDR3 is built from 13 residues. Germline loops: CDR1 SGHRS, CDR2 YFSETQ.

Of note for this clone: The same CDR3 can be traced to other DNA sequences in this sample. The CDR3 loop is CAWSGAGNQPQHF. CDR3 DNA: TGTGCCTGGAGTGGGGCAGGCAATCAGCCCCAGCATTTT. The J gene is TRBJ1-5, the V gene TRBV30; D remains unclear. Trimming pared 1 base from V and 2 bases from J, leaving 6 bases between. CDR3 size: 13 residues. Germline CDR1 reads GTSNPN; CDR2 reads SVGIG (reference sequence).

The rearrangement links TRBV27 to TRBJ1-5, with 10 nucleotides matching TRBD1. In germline, CDR1 is MNHEY, CDR2 SMNVEV (reference sequence). The trim removed 8 bases at V and 5 bases at J, leaving 6 bases unmatched. The CDR3 loop spans 14 amino acids. In DNA form, the CDR3 reads TGTGCCAGCGCCATTGGGACAGGGGATCAGCCCCAGCATTTT. It yields the protein CASAIGTGDQPQHF.

V gene TRBV6-5 combines with J gene TRBJ1-2; D perhaps matches TRBD1 (6 bases). Trimming stripped 6 bases from V and 2 bases from J, with 13 bases between. The germline V gene has CDR1 MNHEY and CDR2 SVGAGI. This CDR3 has 14 amino acids. This CDR3 reads CASRSTGQNYGYTF. The CDR3 coding sequence is TGTGCCAGCAGGTCGACCGGACAGAACTATGGCTACACCTTC.

This chain links TRBV29-1 with TRBJ1-1; perhaps TRBD1 as D (5 bases). CDR3 length: 16 residues. Germline loops: CDR1 SQVTM, CDR2 ANQGSEA. Trimming shortened V by 4 bases and J by 3 bases, and 21 bases separated the two germline ends. The CDR3 region has the DNA TGCAGCGTTGGAGACGTATTTGGGGGTAAACACACTGAAGCTTTCTTT. It translates to CSVGDVFGGKHTEAFF.

The sample holds a few counts of this clone. This rearrangement joins TRBV23-1 to TRBJ1-5; no clear D. TRBV23-1 is labeled an ORF, and its function is uncertain. The CDR3 runs to 16 residues. V dropped 0 bases and J dropped 0 bases, with 9 bases sitting between them. The CDR3 DNA sequence: TGCGCCAGCAGTCAATCGAGAGGACGTAGCAATCAGCCCCAGCATTTT. Its translation: CASSQSRGRSNQPQHF.

V is TRBV30 and J is TRBJ1-2; no clear D gene. The CDR3 is 12 residues long. Deletions cut 3 bases from V and 5 bases from J, with 10 bases between. CDR1 GTSNPN and CDR2 SVGIG come from the germline V gene (reference sequence). The CDR3 reads CAWSRRPYGYTF. The CDR3 coding sequence is TGTGCCTGGAGCAGGAGGCCTTATGGCTACACCTTC.

The V and J genes are TRBV4-3 and TRBJ1-6; no reliable D call. The CDR3 spans 16 residues. The V gene lost 4 bases and the J gene lost 7 bases, with 17 bases spanning the gap. Germline CDR1 and CDR2: LGHNA and YSLEER. Here the CDR3 DNA reads TGCGCCAGCAGCCCGTCGGCGGATATTCAAAATTCACCCCTCCACTTT. Translation: CASSPSADIQNSPLHF.

J is TRBJ2-5 and V is TRBV30; no firm D call. The CDR3 covers 14 residues. The V gene's germline CDR1 is GTSNPN and CDR2 SVGIG (reference sequence). V was trimmed by 4 bases and J by 0 bases, leaving 12 bases between them. CDR3 DNA: TGTGCCTGGATAGGATCAGAGTACCAAGAGACCCAGTACTTC. Translation: CAWIGSEYQETQYF.

In its sample, this clone was seen a few times. CDR3 in amino acids: CASSPGQINSPLHF. CDR3 coding DNA: TGTGCCAGCAGCCCGGGACAGATCAATTCACCCCTCCACTTT. This chain links TRBV7-4 with TRBJ1-6; TRBD1 aligns across 7 bases. CDR1 is SGHVT and CDR2 is SQSDAQ in the germline V gene. This CDR3 contains 14 residues. The V segment lost 5 bases and the J segment 7 bases; nucleotides outside the gene matches: 5.

The chain employs TRBV2 and TRBJ1-5; D is uncertain. The CDR3 consists of 13 residues. Trimming removed 2 bases at V and 1 base at J, with 3 bases between. CDR1 is SNHLY, CDR2 FYNNEI, per germline. CDR3 amino acids: CASSESSNQPQHF. CDR3 in DNA: TGTGCCAGCAGTGAAAGCAGCAATCAGCCCCAGCATTTT.

This chain uses TRBV2 with TRBJ2-1; D might be TRBD1 (5 bases). The CDR3 totals 15 residues. Germline V gene data show CDR1 as SNHLY and CDR2 as FYNNEI. V shed 7 bases and J shed 2 bases, with 15 bases lying between them. The CDR3 DNA reads TGTGCCAGCACCACAGGTGTCCGCGCCTACAATGAGCAGTTCTTC. Residues: CASTTGVRAYNEQFF.

The chain uses TRBV9 and TRBJ2-4; 7 nucleotides line up with TRBD2. The CDR3 sequence is 14 residues long. V shed 3 bases, J shed 15 bases, and the junction held 15 bases outside the gene matches. The germline V gene encodes CDR1 SGDLS and CDR2 YYNGEE. The CDR3 sequence: CASSATGTTGPPYF. For the CDR3, the DNA is TGTGCCAGCAGCGCCACCGGGACTACGGGGCCACCGTACTTC.